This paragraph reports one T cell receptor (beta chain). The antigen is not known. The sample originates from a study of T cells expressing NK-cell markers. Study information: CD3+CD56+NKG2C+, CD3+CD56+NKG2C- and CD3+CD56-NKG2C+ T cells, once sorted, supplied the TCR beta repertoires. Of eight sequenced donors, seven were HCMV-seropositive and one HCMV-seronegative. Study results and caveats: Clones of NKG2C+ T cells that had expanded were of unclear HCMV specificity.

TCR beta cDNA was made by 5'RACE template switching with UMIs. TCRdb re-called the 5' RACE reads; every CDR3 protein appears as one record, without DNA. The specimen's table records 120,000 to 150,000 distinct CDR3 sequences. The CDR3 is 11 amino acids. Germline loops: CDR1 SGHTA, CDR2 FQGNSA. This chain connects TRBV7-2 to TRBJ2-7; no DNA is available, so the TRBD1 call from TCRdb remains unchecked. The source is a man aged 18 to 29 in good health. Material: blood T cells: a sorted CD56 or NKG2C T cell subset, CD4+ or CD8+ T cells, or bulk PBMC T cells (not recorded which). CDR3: CASSFRDEQYF.